These T cell receptor beta chains were read from a single sample in a study of blood T cell repertoires in COVID-19. Here immunoSEQ multiplex PCR was the method, and the copy in TCRdb shows in-frame clones only, minus some. In the table there are about 140,000 clones, 70% to 90% of which are singletons. Sequencing was carried out using peripheral blood. These receptors originate from a woman of 80 years or more with acute or convalescent COVID-19. Each CDR3 is given with its conserved first and last residue. A D gene is named only where the DNA matches it firmly. The size field is filled for only some rows; it gives once, few, many or a size class.

v_call	clone_size	j_call	d_call	cdr3_aa	cdr3_nt
TRBV5-1	-	TRBJ1-1	-	CASSSGVQAFF	TGCGCCAGCAGCTCCGGGGTTCAAGCTTTCTTT
TRBV5-1	-	TRBJ2-3	-	CASSYPEGVDTQYF	TGCGCCAGCAGCTATCCCGAGGGGGTAGATACGCAGTATTTT
TRBV5-1	-	TRBJ1-2	TRBD1	CASSPALTGSYGYTF	TGCGCCAGCAGTCCAGCTCTGACAGGGAGCTATGGCTACACCTTC
TRBV6-6	-	TRBJ1-4	TRBD1	CASSPGQGFTNEKLFF	TGTGCCAGCAGCCCTGGACAGGGATTCACTAATGAAAAACTGTTTTTT
TRBV4-1	-	TRBJ2-3	-	CASSQERTSKDTQYF	TGCGCCAGCAGCCAAGAAAGGACTTCTAAGGATACGCAGTATTTT
TRBV6-2/TRBV6-3	-	TRBJ1-4	TRBD1	CASSITPGQGYEKLFF	TGTGCCAGCAGCATAACACCGGGACAGGGGTATGAAAAACTGTTTTTT
TRBV30	-	TRBJ1-2	TRBD1	CAWRPGGAAPGYTF	TGTGCCTGGAGGCCAGGGGGCGCTGCCCCTGGCTACACCTTC
TRBV2	-	TRBJ2-3	-	CASSRAPRDTQYF	TGTGCCAGCTCCAGGGCTCCCAGGGATACGCAGTATTTT
TRBV9	-	TRBJ1-2	-	CASSVGGRSDYGYTF	TGTGCCAGCAGCGTAGGGGGGCGGAGCGACTATGGCTACACCTTC
TRBV19	-	TRBJ2-1	-	CASSPRLGLYNEQFF	TGTGCCAGTAGCCCGAGACTAGGACTCTACAATGAGCAGTTCTTC
TRBV6-2/TRBV6-3	-	TRBJ1-2	-	CASSYGQAPLGYTF	TGTGCCAGCAGTTACGGGCAGGCGCCCTTAGGCTACACCTTC
TRBV19	-	TRBJ1-6	-	CASTYEGGSPLHF	TGTGCCAGTACTTATGAGGGAGGTTCACCCCTCCACTTT
TRBV7-2	-	TRBJ1-3	TRBD1	CASSRQGRGSGNTIYF	TGTGCCAGCAGCAGACAGGGTAGGGGGTCTGGAAACACCATATATTTT
TRBV19	-	TRBJ2-3	-	CASSSLGSKSTDTQYF	TGTGCCAGTAGCTCGCTTGGTAGCAAAAGCACAGATACGCAGTATTTT
TRBV5-4	few	TRBJ1-2	-	CASSGRTVRYGYTF	TGTGCCAGCAGCGGAAGGACAGTTCGATATGGCTACACCTTC
TRBV4-1	-	TRBJ2-3	TRBD2	CASSSRTSGATDTQYF	TGCGCCAGCAGCTCGCGGACTAGCGGGGCCACAGATACGCAGTATTTT
TRBV12-3/TRBV12-4	-	TRBJ1-5	TRBD1	CASSKDRDLSQHF	TGTGCCAGCAGTAAGGACAGGGACCTGTCCCAGCATTTT
TRBV7-7	-	TRBJ1-3	TRBD1	CASSVVDRARGNTIYF	TGTGCTAGCAGCGTAGTCGACAGGGCACGTGGAAACACCATATATTTT
TRBV12-5	-	TRBJ2-3	-	CASGLGRAASTDTQYF	TGTGCTAGTGGTTTGGGCCGAGCGGCTAGCACAGATACGCAGTATTTT
TRBV25-1	-	TRBJ1-2	TRBD1	CASSEGTGLGYTF	TGTGCCAGCAGTGAAGGGACAGGGCTGGGGTACACCTTC
TRBV5-4	-	TRBJ2-3	TRBD2	CASSPPGLAGTDTQYF	TGTGCCAGCAGTCCACCGGGACTAGCGGGGACAGATACGCAGTATTTT
TRBV7-9	-	TRBJ1-2	-	CASSPRQAANYGYTF	TGTGCCAGCAGCCCCCGACAGGCAGCTAACTATGGCTACACCTTC
TRBV30	-	TRBJ1-6	-	CAWESSYNSPLHF	TGTGCCTGGGAGAGCTCCTATAATTCACCCCTCCACTTT
TRBV7-2	-	TRBJ2-3	-	CASSPVGVLLTDTQYF	TGTGCCAGCAGCCCCGTGGGCGTTCTCCTCACAGATACGCAGTATTTT
TRBV7-9	-	TRBJ1-1	TRBD1	CASSWTGLNTEAFF	TGTGCCAGCAGCTGGACAGGGTTGAACACTGAAGCTTTCTTT
TRBV4-2	-	TRBJ2-7	TRBD2	CASSQGRGGLEEQYF	TGTGCCAGCAGCCAAGGGCGGGGGGGCCTGGAGGAGCAGTACTTC
TRBV7-9	-	TRBJ1-4	TRBD1	CASSLQGAGGKLFF	TGTGCCAGCAGCTTACAGGGGGCAGGTGGAAAACTGTTTTTT
TRBV5-1	-	TRBJ1-2	TRBD1	CASSPLTGTYGYTF	TGCGCCAGCAGCCCGTTGACAGGGACCTATGGCTACACCTTC
TRBV30	-	TRBJ1-5	TRBD1	CAWSVQTGRNQPQHF	TGTGCCTGGAGTGTACAGACAGGGAGGAATCAGCCCCAGCATTTT
TRBV30	-	TRBJ2-5	-	CAWSVLGGRETQYF	TGTGCCTGGAGTGTACTAGGGGGAAGGGAGACCCAGTACTTC
TRBV6-2/TRBV6-3	-	TRBJ1-6	TRBD1	CASSSGQGYHSPLHF	TGTGCCAGCAGTTCGGGACAGGGATATCATTCACCCCTCCACTTT
TRBV18	-	TRBJ1-1	-	CASSQDTEAFF	TGTGCCAGCTCCCAGGACACTGAAGCTTTCTTT
TRBV29-1	-	TRBJ2-4	TRBD1	CSVERTGDYKNIQYF	TGCAGCGTTGAAAGGACAGGGGATTACAAAAACATTCAGTACTTC
TRBV11-3	-	TRBJ1-1	-	CASSRREDTEAFF	TGTGCCAGCAGCCGGCGGGAGGACACTGAAGCTTTCTTT
TRBV18	-	TRBJ1-2	-	CASSRDVTTPYGYTF	TGTGCCAGCTCACGAGACGTGACAACGCCCTATGGCTACACCTTC
TRBV29-1	-	TRBJ2-7	-	CSVRGGGYEQYF	TGCAGCGTGCGGGGAGGGGGCTACGAGCAGTACTTC
TRBV5-4	-	TRBJ2-1	TRBD1	CASRPPRTGFDEQFF	TGTGCCAGCAGACCTCCCCGGACAGGGTTCGATGAGCAGTTCTTC
TRBV7-2	-	TRBJ1-4	-	CASSLGSAQGQNEKLFF	TGTGCCAGCAGCTTAGGGTCAGCGCAGGGCCAGAATGAAAAACTGTTTTTT
TRBV19	once	TRBJ1-5	-	CASSIARSDQPQHF	TGTGCCAGTAGTATCGCCAGGTCTGATCAGCCCCAGCATTTT
TRBV5-4	-	TRBJ2-1	TRBD2	CASSLGSGGYNEQFF	TGTGCCAGCAGCTTGGGTAGCGGGGGGTACAATGAGCAGTTCTTC
TRBV30	few	TRBJ1-2	-	CAWTGTLGGYTF	TGTGCCTGGACCGGAACCCTCGGGGGCTACACCTTC
TRBV30	-	TRBJ2-5	-	CAWSVGLAGQETQYF	TGTGCCTGGAGTGTAGGCCTAGCTGGGCAAGAGACCCAGTACTTC
TRBV2	-	TRBJ1-6	TRBD1	CASSDSGGYNSPLHF	TGTGCCAGCAGTGACTCAGGGGGCTATAATTCACCCCTCCACTTT
TRBV7-7	-	TRBJ1-4	-	CASSTSGWGNEKLFF	TGTGCTAGCAGCACCTCAGGGTGGGGTAATGAAAAACTGTTTTTT
TRBV5-4	-	TRBJ1-3	-	CASSLQGRAGNTIYF	TGTGCCAGCAGCTTACAGGGTAGGGCTGGAAACACCATATATTTT
TRBV5-1	-	TRBJ2-3	TRBD1	CASSRGQGDSTDTQYF	TGCGCCAGCTCCAGAGGACAGGGCGATAGCACAGATACGCAGTATTTT
TRBV2	-	TRBJ2-1	-	CASMLTTSITEQFF	TGTGCCAGCATGCTAACGACTAGTATAACTGAGCAGTTCTTC
TRBV4-2	-	TRBJ1-5	TRBD1	CASSQSGQGAVQPQHF	TGTGCCAGCAGCCAATCTGGACAGGGGGCGGTTCAGCCCCAGCATTTT
TRBV10-3	-	TRBJ2-3	-	CAIMGGISSQNTQYF	TGTGCCATCATGGGGGGAATTTCGTCTCAGAATACGCAGTATTTT